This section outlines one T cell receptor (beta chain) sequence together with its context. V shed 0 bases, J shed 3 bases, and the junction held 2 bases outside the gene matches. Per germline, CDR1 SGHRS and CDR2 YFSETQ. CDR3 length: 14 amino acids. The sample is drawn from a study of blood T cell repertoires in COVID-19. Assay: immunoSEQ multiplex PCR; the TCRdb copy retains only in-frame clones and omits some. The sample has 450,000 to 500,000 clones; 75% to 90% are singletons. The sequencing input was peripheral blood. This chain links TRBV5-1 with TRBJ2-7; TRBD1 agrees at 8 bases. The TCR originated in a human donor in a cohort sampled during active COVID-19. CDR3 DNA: TGCGCCAGCAGCTTGGGGACAGGGCTCTACGAGCAGTACTTC. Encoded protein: CASSLGTGLYEQYF.